This T cell receptor beta chain was observed in a study of T cells in Graves' hyperthyroidism and ophthalmopathy. Findings and limits, study-wide: Blood also contained most expanded thyroid clonotypes above 0.001.

Out of less than 12 ml of fresh peripheral blood came the PBMCs. Details on this clonotype: The antigen remains undetermined.

V lost 2 bases to trimming and J lost 6 bases, with 9 bases between them. The germline CDR1 and CDR2 sequences are MDHEN and SYDVKM. The CDR3 is 13 amino acids. Authors of the study amplified TCR beta CDR3 regions from RNA transcripts. HTBI primers were employed in a first-round RT-PCR of the TCR CDR3. A single record per CDR3 protein comes from TCRdb applying MiXCR to the multiplex PCR reads. The sample records 300,000 to 450,000 distinct CDR3 sequences, approximately 18% being singletons. Sample: blood. The chain couples TRBV28 to TRBJ2-3; D is unclear. The receptor was isolated from a woman under 40 with Graves' hyperthyroidism that later progressed to Graves' ophthalmopathy. The CDR3 DNA reads TGTGCCAGCAGTTTAGTAAGTCGGGATACGCAGTATTTT. It codes for CASSLVSRDTQYF. Filled out from reference TRBV28 and TRBJ2-3, the complete variable domain reads DVKVTQSSRYLVKRTGEKVFLECVQDMDHENMFWYRQDPGLGLRLIYFSYDVKMKEKGDIPEGYSVSREKKERFSLILESASTNQTSMYLCASSLVSRDTQYFGPGTRLTVL.